Listed here are 15 T cell receptor beta chains from one sample, sequenced in a study of blood T cell repertoires in COVID-19. Using immunoSEQ multiplex PCR, the repertoire was profiled, and TCRdb retains in-frame clones only, with some absent. Here the sample spans about 300,000 clones, about 85% being singletons. The sequenced material came from PBMCs or T cells enriched from blood (not recorded which). The receptors here all came from a woman younger than 45 who had been exposed to COVID-19.

V gene TRBV15 combines with J gene TRBJ2-3, with D perhaps matching TRBD1 (6 bases). V shed 2 bases and J shed 1 base, with 10 bases lying between them. Germline CDR1 LNHNV, CDR2 YYDKDF (reference sequence). This CDR3 region has 15 residues. The CDR3 region is CATSRSGDGTDTQYF. The CDR3 nucleotides read TGTGCCACCAGCAGATCAGGGGACGGCACAGATACGCAGTATTTT.

The V gene is TRBV30, the J gene TRBJ1-6; tentative D call: TRBD1 (6 bases). The CDR3 runs to 13 residues. With 5 bases removed from V and 9 bases from J, the gap between germline ends came to 14 bases. Germline V gene lookup returns CDR1 GTSNPN and CDR2 SVGIG (reference sequence). The CDR3 loop reads CAWGGVAASPLHF. The CDR3 DNA follows: TGTGCCTGGGGGGGCGTGGCTGCTTCACCCCTCCACTTT.

The chain joins TRBV18 to TRBJ1-1; 12 nucleotides line up with TRBD1. This CDR3 spans 18 amino acids. With V trimmed by 3 bases and J by 2 bases, 10 bases remained unmatched. Germline V gene lookup returns CDR1 KGHSH and CDR2 LQKENI. The CDR3 is CASSPVPGQGAGNTEAFF. The CDR3 coding sequence is TGTGCCAGCTCACCGGTACCGGGACAGGGGGCGGGAAACACTGAAGCTTTCTTT.

This rearrangement joins TRBV15 to TRBJ1-3; D remains unclear. The CDR3 extends over 15 amino acids. Trimming pared 0 bases from V and 2 bases from J, leaving 8 bases between. Germline assignment: CDR1 LNHNV and CDR2 YYDKDF (reference sequence). CDR3 sequence reads: CATSRDSGTGNTIYF. As DNA, the CDR3 is TGTGCCACCAGCAGAGATTCGGGTACTGGAAACACCATATATTTT.

The chain joins TRBV28 to TRBJ1-2; D is possibly TRBD1 (5 bases). V was clipped by 6 bases and J by 1 base, with 12 bases between them. Germline V gene lookup returns CDR1 MDHEN and CDR2 SYDVKM. This CDR3 is built from 14 residues. The CDR3 sequence: CASRAGPSNYGYTF. CDR3 nucleotides: TGTGCCAGCAGGGCGGGGCCAAGTAACTATGGCTACACCTTC.

The gene calls are TRBV2 and TRBJ2-3, with 8 bases that match TRBD2. V was pared by 2 bases and J by 5 bases, with 6 bases of the junction left unmatched. Germline CDR1 and CDR2: SNHLY and FYNNEI. The CDR3 has 15 amino acids. In DNA, the CDR3 is TGTGCCAGCAGTGAAAGTCGGGGGGGCCAAGATACGCAGTATTTT. It yields the protein CASSESRGGQDTQYF.

The J gene is TRBJ1-5, the V gene TRBV30; TRBD1 matches at 8 bases. V was clipped by 1 base and J by 6 bases; unmatched bases: 5. The germline CDR1 and CDR2 sequences are GTSNPN and SVGIG (reference sequence). This CDR3 has 14 amino acids. The CDR3 region is CAWSGQGLGQPQHF. CDR3 coding DNA: TGTGCCTGGAGTGGACAGGGGCTGGGTCAGCCCCAGCATTTT.

The chain carries TRBV6-1 and TRBJ2-7, with TRBD1 as a possible D gene (6 bases). The CDR3 loop spans 16 amino acids. Trimming removed 3 bases at V and 0 bases at J, with 15 bases between. Per germline, CDR1 MNHNS and CDR2 SASEGT. The CDR3 coding sequence is TGTGCCAGCAGTGATTATATCGACAGGATCTCCTACGAGCAGTACTTC. Its protein is CASSDYIDRISYEQYF.

The V gene is TRBV28, the J gene TRBJ1-2, with D tentatively TRBD1 (6 bases). The germline gives CDR1 MDHEN, CDR2 SYDVKM. Trimming left V 5 bases short and J 6 bases short, with 16 bases between. The CDR3 contains 14 residues. CDR3 sequence: CASSPGGGADGYTF. CDR3 DNA: TGTGCCAGCAGTCCCGGAGGGGGGGCTGATGGCTACACCTTC.

The rearrangement links TRBV5-6 to TRBJ2-3; 11 bases align to TRBD1. CDR3 length equals 17 residues. Losses at the gene ends were 3 bases for V and 4 bases for J; bases not matched to a gene: 10. Germline V gives CDR1 SGHDT, CDR2 YYEEEE. CDR3 sequence reads: CASSWPSGQGAADTQYF. Here the CDR3 DNA reads TGTGCCAGCAGCTGGCCATCAGGACAGGGGGCCGCAGATACGCAGTATTTT.

The rearrangement links TRBV4-1 to TRBJ1-4, with 7 bases that match TRBD1. V gave up 1 base and J gave up 8 bases; unmatched junction bases: 10. Germline V gene sequence: CDR1 MGHRA, CDR2 YSYEKL. This CDR3 has 16 residues. As DNA, the CDR3 is TGCGCCAGCAGCCAAGGCGGTAGGGGGCAAGGCGAAAAACTGTTTTTT. Amino acids: CASSQGGRGQGEKLFF.

As DNA, the CDR3 is TGCGCCAGCAGCCCCGGCAGGGGGCTGGTTGGCTACACCTTC. It encodes CASSPGRGLVGYTF. This rearrangement joins TRBV5-1 to TRBJ1-2; 8 nucleotides match TRBD1. CDR1 SGHRS and CDR2 YFSETQ come from the germline V gene. The CDR3 extends over 14 amino acids. V dropped 4 bases and J dropped 7; count of bases not matched to a gene: 9.

Remarks on this clone: A junction end diverges from the germline sequence, so it may reflect a read error. This chain connects TRBV7-9 to TRBJ1-1; D possibly corresponds to TRBD1 (5 bases). The CDR3 runs to 10 residues. The germline V gene has CDR1 SEHNR and CDR2 FQNEAQ (reference sequence). As DNA, the CDR3 is TGTGCCAGCAGCTCCGTTTTACAGGTCTTT. This sequence encodes CASSSVLQVF.

On this clone: The sample holds other DNA sequences that translate to the same CDR3. The chain carries TRBV30 and TRBJ2-7, with 7 bases matching TRBD2. The V segment lost 1 base and the J segment 3 bases; nucleotides outside the gene matches: 0. CDR1 and CDR2 (germline): GTSNPN, SVGIG (reference sequence). The CDR3 runs 12 residues. CDR3 in amino acids: CAWSGGGYEQYF. The CDR3 nucleotides are TGTGCCTGGAGTGGGGGGGGCTACGAGCAGTACTTC.

The J gene is TRBJ1-1, the V gene TRBV16, with D unclear. The CDR3 is 14 residues long. V gave up 1 base and J gave up 1 base, with 7 bases separating them. CDR1 is KGHSY and CDR2 is FQNENV in the germline V gene. CDR3 residues: CASSQFISNTEAFF. CDR3 in DNA: TGTGCCAGCAGCCAATTCATTTCGAACACTGAAGCTTTCTTT.